The T cell receptor beta chain described here comes from a study of T-cell memory formation after mild COVID-19. General study findings and limits: Day 15 to 85 contracting clones showed balanced CD4/CD8; later expanders leaned CD4+.

UMIs and sample barcodes were carried by the TCR alpha and TCR beta cDNA libraries that 5'RACE produced using constant-segment primers. A single record per CDR3 protein comes from TCRdb applying MiXCR to the 5' RACE reads. The sample holds some 350,000 distinct CDR3 sequences, approximately 12% seen once. This clonotype came up a few times. Antigen: not known. The source is a man younger than 35 who had mild COVID-19 (a few samples of this study predate the infection). Cell type and time point are not known. Material: PBMCs or a T cell subset sorted from them (not recorded which).

CDR3 DNA: TGTGCCAGCAGCTTAAGGCCCTCGAGGGACAGGACGGTTTTGGGTGAAAAACTGTTTTTT. Amino acid sequence: CASSLRPSRDRTVLGEKLFF. V is TRBV7-9 and J is TRBJ1-4; TRBD1 matches 8 bases. Trimming at V came to 2 bases and at J to 7 bases, leaving 21 bases not matched to a gene. Germline assignment: CDR1 SEHNR and CDR2 FQNEAQ (reference sequence). CDR3 length equals 20 residues.